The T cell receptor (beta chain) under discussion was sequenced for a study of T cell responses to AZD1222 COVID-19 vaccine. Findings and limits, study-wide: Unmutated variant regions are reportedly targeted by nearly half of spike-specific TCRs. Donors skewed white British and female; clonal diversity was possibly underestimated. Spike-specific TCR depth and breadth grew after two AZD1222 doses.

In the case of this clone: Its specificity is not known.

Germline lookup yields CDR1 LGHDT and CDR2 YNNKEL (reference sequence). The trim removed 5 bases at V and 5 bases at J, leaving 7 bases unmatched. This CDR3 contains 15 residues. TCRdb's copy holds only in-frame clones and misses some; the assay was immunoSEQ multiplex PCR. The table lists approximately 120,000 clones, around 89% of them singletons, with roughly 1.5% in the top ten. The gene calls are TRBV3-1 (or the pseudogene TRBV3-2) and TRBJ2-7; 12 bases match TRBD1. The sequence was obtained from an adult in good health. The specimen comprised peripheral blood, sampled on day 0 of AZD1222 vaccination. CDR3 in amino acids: CASSTGQGAPNEQYF. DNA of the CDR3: TGTGCCAGCAGCACGGGACAGGGGGCACCTAACGAGCAGTACTTC.